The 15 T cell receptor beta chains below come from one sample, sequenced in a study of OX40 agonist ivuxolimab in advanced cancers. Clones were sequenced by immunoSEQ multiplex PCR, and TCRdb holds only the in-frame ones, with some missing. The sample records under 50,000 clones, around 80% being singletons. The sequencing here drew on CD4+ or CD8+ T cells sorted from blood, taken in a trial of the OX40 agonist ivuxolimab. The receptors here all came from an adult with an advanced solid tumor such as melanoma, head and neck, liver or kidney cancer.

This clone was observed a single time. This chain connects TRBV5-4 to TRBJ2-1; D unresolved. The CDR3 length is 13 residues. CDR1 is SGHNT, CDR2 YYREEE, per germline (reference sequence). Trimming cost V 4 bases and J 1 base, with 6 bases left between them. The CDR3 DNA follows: TGTGCCAGCAGCGTCGGATCCTACAATGAGCAGTTCTTC. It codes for CASSVGSYNEQFF.

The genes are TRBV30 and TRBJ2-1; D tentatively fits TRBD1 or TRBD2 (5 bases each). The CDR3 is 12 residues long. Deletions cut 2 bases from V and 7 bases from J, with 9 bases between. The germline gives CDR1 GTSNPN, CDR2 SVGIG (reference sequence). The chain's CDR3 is CAWSKWGNEQFF. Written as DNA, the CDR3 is TGTGCCTGGAGTAAATGGGGGAATGAGCAGTTCTTC. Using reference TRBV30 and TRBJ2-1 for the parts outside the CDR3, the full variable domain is SQTIHQWPATLVQPVGSPLSLECTVEGTSNPNLYWYRQAAGRGLQLLFYSVGIGQISSEVPQNLSASRPQDRQFILSSKKLLLSDSGFYLCAWSKWGNEQFFGPGTRLTVL.

CDR3 sequence reads: CASSDGVGTGGLGTQYF. For the CDR3, the DNA is TGTGCCAGCAGTGATGGTGTCGGGACAGGGGGATTGGGGACCCAGTACTTC. This chain uses TRBV2 with TRBJ2-5; 11 bases align to TRBD1. This CDR3 comprises 17 residues. J lost 7 bases, V lost 3 bases, and 13 bases had no gene match. The germline V gene has CDR1 SNHLY and CDR2 FYNNEI. Combining the CDR3 with reference TRBV2 and TRBJ2-5 gives the whole variable domain EPEVTQTPSHQVTQMGQEVILRCVPISNHLYFYWYRQILGQKVEFLVSFYNNEISEKSEIFDDQFSVERPDGSNFTLKIRSTKLEDSAMYFCASSDGVGTGGLGTQYFGPGTRLLVL.

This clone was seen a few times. This CDR3 is CASSFLDTQYF. The CDR3 DNA follows: TGTGCCAGCAGCTTCTTAGATACGCAGTATTTT. The chain employs TRBV7-2 and TRBJ2-3; the D is unclear. V lost 3 bases and J 5 bases, leaving 3 bases between the germline ends. Germline CDR1 SGHTA, CDR2 FQGNSA. The CDR3 spans 11 residues.

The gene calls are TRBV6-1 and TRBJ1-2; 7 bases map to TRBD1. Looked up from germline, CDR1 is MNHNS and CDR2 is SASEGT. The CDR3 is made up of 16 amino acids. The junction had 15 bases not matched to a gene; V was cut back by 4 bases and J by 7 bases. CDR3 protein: CASSGPETGRSGGYTF. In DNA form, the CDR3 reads TGTGCCAGCAGTGGCCCCGAGACAGGGCGATCGGGTGGCTACACCTTC.

As DNA, the CDR3 is TGTGCCAGCAGTACAGGGGGGAACGAGCAGTACTTC. Translation gives CASSTGGNEQYF. V usage is TRBV2 and J usage is TRBJ2-7, with 8 bases aligning to TRBD1. Germline V CDR1 and CDR2: SNHLY, FYNNEI. The CDR3 consists of 12 residues. V was pared by 5 bases and J by 5 bases, with 2 bases of the junction left unmatched.

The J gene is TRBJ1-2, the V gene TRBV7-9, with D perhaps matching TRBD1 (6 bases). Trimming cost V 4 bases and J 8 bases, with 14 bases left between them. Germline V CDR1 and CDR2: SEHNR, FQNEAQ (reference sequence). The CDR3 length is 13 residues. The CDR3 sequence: CASSSEQGLGYTF. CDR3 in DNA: TGTGCCAGCAGCTCCGAACAGGGTTTGGGCTACACCTTC.

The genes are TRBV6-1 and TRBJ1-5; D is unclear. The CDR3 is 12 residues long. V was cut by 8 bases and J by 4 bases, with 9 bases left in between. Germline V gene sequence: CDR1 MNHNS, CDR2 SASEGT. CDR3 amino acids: CASRVGNQPQHF. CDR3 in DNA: TGTGCCAGCCGAGTCGGAAATCAGCCCCAGCATTTT.

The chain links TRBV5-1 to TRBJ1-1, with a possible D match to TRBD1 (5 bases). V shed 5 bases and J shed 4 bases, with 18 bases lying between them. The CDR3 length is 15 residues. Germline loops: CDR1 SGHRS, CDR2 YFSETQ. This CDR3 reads CASRRGVFRPTEAFF. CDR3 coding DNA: TGCGCCAGCAGGCGGGGGGTCTTTAGGCCCACTGAAGCTTTCTTT.

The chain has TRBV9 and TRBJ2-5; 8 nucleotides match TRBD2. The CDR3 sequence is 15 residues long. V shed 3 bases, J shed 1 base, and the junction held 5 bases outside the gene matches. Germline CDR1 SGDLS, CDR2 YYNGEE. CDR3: CASSAGLVVQETQYF. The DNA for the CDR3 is TGTGCCAGCAGCGCGGGACTAGTCGTCCAAGAGACCCAGTACTTC. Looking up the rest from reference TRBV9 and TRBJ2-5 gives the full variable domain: DSGVTQTPKHLITATGQRVTLRCSPRSGDLSVYWYQQSLDQGLQFLIQYYNGEERAKGNILERFSAQQFPDLHSELNLSSLELGDSALYFCASSAGLVVQETQYFGPGTRLLVL.

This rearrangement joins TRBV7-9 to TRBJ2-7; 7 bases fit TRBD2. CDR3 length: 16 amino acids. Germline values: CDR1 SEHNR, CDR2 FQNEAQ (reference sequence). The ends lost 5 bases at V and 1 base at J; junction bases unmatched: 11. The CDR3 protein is CASSRGISGASYEQYF. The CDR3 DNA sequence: TGTGCCAGCAGCCGAGGAATAAGCGGGGCGTCCTACGAGCAGTACTTC.

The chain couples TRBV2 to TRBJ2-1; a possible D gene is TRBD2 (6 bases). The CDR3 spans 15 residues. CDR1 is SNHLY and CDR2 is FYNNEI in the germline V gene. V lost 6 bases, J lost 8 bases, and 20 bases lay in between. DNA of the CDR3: TGTGCCAGCAGGGACTACGGCCAAACAGGCGATGAGCAGTTCTTC. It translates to CASRDYGQTGDEQFF.

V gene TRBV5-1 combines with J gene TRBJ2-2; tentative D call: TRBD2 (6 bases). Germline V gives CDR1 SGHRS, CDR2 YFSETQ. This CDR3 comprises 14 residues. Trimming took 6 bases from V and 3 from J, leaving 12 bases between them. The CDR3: CASKASEYTGELFF. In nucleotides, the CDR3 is TGCGCCAGCAAGGCTAGCGAGTACACCGGGGAGCTGTTTTTT.

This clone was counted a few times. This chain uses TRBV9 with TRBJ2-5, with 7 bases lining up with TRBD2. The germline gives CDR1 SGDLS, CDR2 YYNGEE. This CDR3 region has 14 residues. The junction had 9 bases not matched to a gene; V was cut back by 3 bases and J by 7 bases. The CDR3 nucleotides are TGTGCCAGCAGCGGGGCCACTAGCGCCGGGACCCAGTACTTC. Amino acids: CASSGATSAGTQYF.

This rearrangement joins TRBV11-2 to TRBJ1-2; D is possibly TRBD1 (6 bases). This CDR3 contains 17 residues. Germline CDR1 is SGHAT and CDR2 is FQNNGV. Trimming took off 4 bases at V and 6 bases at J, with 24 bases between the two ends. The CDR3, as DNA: TGTGCCAGCAGCTCACAGGGTATAGAATCTGATACGCATGGCTACACCTTC. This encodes CASSSQGIESDTHGYTF.